This TCR beta chain was observed in a study of CD8 T cells in ankylosing spondylitis. The CDR3 is 14 residues long. V gave up 5 bases and J gave up 5 bases, with 15 bases separating them. Using its own MiXCR run on the 5' RACE reads, TCRdb lists one record per CDR3 protein. This table holds more than 25,000 distinct CDR3 sequences, 13% to 15% found once. Sequences were obtained from blood. The rearrangement uses TRBV12-3 or TRBV12-4 and TRBJ1-1; TRBD1 is a possible D gene (5 bases). This TCR came from a male donor with ankylosing spondylitis or in good health (not recorded which). CDR3 sequence reads: CASSLQGGTTEAFF. CDR3 coding DNA: TGTGCCAGCAGTCTCCAGGGAGGGACTACTGAAGCTTTCTTT.